Reported below is one T cell receptor beta chain. The antigen remains undetermined. The data were obtained in a study of T-cell reconstitution after alpha-beta-depleted transplantation in children. TCRbeta library construction was performed incorporating unique molecular identifiers. TCRdb re-called the PCR reads with MiXCR, one entry per CDR3 protein. The sample yields 700,000 to 950,000 distinct CDR3 sequences, around 17% seen once. Germline V gene data show CDR1 as LGHNA and CDR2 as YNFKEQ. The CDR3 covers 15 residues. The V and J ends lost 0 bases and 2 bases respectively, with 9 bases between them. Overall study findings and caveats: It was surviving recipient T cells and thymic progenitors that gave some patients high TCRbeta diversity at day 60. Reportedly, alpha-beta T cells present about two months post-transplant originated from several hundred expanded clones of graft origin. A year post-transplant, T-cell counts and diversity derived mostly from newly produced T cells.

This material consisted of PBMCs, mostly from graft donor cells, taken 360 days after TCRalphabeta/CD19-depleted stem cell transplant. The chain uses TRBV4-2 and TRBJ2-3, with D uncertain. The origin of this receptor is a male patient aged 10 to 17 who had a stem cell transplant for acute lymphoblastic leukemia, so the T cells may come from the graft donor. The CDR3 spells CASSQDPLLTDTQYF. The CDR3 DNA reads as TGTGCCAGCAGCCAAGATCCACTACTCACAGATACGCAGTATTTT.